This TCR beta chain is drawn from a study of identical twins. TCRdb re-analysed the 5' RACE reads in MiXCR, keeping a single row per CDR3 protein. The data show 500,000 to 550,000 distinct CDR3 sequences, approximately 20% seen once. V shed 6 bases and J 9 bases; nucleotides not matched to a gene: 4. CDR3 length: 11 residues. Donors were all healthy Caucasians. These data also formed part of another study, on yellow fever vaccine responses in identical twins. Per that paper: Reportedly, the T cell response mounted by twins to vaccine seemed partly convergent, partly personalized.

This chain uses TRBV12-3 or TRBV12-4 with TRBJ2-7, with TRBD2 matching 8 bases. The source material was CD4+ T cells sorted from blood. The sequence came from a woman aged 18-29 years in good health. CDR3 sequence (DNA): TGTGCCAGCAGCCCGGGGGGGGTGCAGTACTTC. Encoded protein: CASSPGGVQYF.